The entry that follows covers one T cell receptor (beta chain) sequence. This entry belongs to a study of blood T cell repertoires in COVID-19. About the study: Material from acute and convalescent COVID-19 was sourced from the United States, Italy and Spain. Sources were T cells, B-cell-depleted T cells, or PBMCs; the material itself was cDNA or gDNA.

Original processing notes: Quantification of nucleated cells was approximated via reference gene primer amplification. Sequencing was performed with immunoSEQ multiplex PCR; in TCRdb, only in-frame clones are kept and a portion is missing. V and J calls and clone size are given by that table; D and trimming were obtained from the DNA. The table lists nearly 100,000 clones, almost 85% of them singletons. The source is a man between 65 and 79 years old with acute or convalescent COVID-19. The sequencing sample was made of peripheral blood.

DNA of the CDR3: TGTGCCAGCACCCTTCGGTTGAGGGACGAGCAGTACTTC. Its protein product is CASTLRLRDEQYF. V is TRBV12-3 or TRBV12-4 and J is TRBJ2-7; perhaps TRBD2 as D (5 bases). The CDR3 runs to 13 residues. Between the trimmed V and J ends, which lost 7 bases and 5 bases, there was a span of 15 bases.